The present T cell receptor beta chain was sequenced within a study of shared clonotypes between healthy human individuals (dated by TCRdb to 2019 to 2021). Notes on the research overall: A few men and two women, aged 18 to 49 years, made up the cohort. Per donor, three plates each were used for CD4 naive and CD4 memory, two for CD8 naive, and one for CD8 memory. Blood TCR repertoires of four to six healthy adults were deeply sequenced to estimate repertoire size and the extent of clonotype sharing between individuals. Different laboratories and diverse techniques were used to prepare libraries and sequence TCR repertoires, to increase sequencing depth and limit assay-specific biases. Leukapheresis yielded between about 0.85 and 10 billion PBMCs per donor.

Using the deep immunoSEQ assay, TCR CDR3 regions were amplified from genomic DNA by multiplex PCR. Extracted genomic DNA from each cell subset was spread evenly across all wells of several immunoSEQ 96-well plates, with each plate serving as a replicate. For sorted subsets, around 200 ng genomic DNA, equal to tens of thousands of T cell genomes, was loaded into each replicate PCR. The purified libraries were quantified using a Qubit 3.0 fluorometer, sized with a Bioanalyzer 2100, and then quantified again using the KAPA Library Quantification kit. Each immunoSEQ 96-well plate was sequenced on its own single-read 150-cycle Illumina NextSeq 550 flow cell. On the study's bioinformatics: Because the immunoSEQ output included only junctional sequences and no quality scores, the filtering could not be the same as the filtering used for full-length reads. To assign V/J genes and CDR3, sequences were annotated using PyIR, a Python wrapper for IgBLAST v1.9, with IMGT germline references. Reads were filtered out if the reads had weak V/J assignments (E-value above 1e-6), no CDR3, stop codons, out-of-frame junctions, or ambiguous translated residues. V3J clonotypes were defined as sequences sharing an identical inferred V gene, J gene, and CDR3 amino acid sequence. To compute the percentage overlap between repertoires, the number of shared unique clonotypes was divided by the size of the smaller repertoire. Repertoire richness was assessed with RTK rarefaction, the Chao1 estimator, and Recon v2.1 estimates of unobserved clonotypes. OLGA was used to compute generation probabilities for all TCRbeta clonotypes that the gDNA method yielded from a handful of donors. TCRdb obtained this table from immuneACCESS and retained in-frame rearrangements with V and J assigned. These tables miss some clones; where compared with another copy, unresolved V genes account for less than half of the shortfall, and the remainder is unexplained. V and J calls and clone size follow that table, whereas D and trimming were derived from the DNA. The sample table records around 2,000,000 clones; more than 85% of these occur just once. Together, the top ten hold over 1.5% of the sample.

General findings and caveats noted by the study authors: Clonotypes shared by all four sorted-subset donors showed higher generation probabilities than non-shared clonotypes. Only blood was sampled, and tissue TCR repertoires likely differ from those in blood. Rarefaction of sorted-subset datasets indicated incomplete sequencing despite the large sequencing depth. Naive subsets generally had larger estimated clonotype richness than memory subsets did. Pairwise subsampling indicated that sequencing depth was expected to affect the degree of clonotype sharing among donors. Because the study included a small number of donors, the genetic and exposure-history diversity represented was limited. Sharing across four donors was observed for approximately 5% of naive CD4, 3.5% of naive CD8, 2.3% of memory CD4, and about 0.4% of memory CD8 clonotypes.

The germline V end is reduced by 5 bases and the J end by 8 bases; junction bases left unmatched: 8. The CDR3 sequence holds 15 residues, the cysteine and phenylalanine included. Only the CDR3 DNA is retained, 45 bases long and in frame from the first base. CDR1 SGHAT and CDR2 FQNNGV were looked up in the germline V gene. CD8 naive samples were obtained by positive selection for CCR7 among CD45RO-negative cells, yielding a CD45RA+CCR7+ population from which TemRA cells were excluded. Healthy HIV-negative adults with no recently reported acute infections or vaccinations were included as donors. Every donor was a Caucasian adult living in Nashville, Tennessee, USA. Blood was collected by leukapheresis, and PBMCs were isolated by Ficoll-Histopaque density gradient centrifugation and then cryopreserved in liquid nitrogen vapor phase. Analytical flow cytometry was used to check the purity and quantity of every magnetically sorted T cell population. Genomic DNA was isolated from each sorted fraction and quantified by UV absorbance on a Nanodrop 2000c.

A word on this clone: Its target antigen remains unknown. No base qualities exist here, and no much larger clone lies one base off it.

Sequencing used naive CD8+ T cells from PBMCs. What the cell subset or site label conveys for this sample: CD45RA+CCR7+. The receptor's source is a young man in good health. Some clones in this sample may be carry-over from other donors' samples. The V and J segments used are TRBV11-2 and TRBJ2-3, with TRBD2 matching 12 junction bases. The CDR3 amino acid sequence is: CASSRTSGKFGTQYF. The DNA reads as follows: TGTGCCAGCAGCCGGACTAGCGGGAAATTTGGTACGCAGTATTTT.